This entry lists 12 T cell receptor beta chains sequenced from one sample in a study of T-cell memory formation after mild COVID-19. TCRdb reprocessed the 5' RACE reads via MiXCR and lists one record per CDR3 protein. There are 580,000 or so distinct CDR3 sequences in the sample; roughly a sixth occur only once, and roughly 7.7% lies in the top ten. The source material was PBMCs or a T cell subset sorted from them (not recorded which). The receptors stem from an adult woman who had mild COVID-19 (a few samples of this study predate the infection). Cell type and time point are not known.

The chain combines TRBV6-5 with TRBJ2-5; the D gene could be TRBD1 or TRBD2 (5 bases each). The length of the CDR3 is 14 residues. Germline V gene sequence: CDR1 MNHEY, CDR2 SVGAGI. V shed 6 bases and J shed 5 bases, with 16 bases lying between them. DNA for the CDR3: TGTGCCAGCAGGGTCTGGGGGAACCCGGAGACCCAGTACTTC. As protein: CASRVWGNPETQYF.

The chain recombines TRBV5-4 with TRBJ1-1, with TRBD1 as a possible D gene (6 bases). There are 16 residues in the CDR3. V lost 0 bases and J 0 bases, leaving 12 bases between the germline ends. The germline CDR1 and CDR2 sequences are SGHNT and YYREEE (reference sequence). CDR3 DNA: TGTGCCAGCAGCTTGGCGGGGACAAACTTGAACACTGAAGCTTTCTTT. It translates to CASSLAGTNLNTEAFF.

There are a few counts of this clonotype. The chain carries TRBV11-2 and TRBJ2-1; D gene ambiguous. CDR3 length equals 12 residues. Trimming shortened V by 6 bases and J by 8 bases, and 11 bases separated the two germline ends. Germline assignment: CDR1 SGHAT and CDR2 FQNNGV. The CDR3 coding sequence is TGTGCCAGCAGTATCAGTGTCCATGAGCAGTTCTTC. It specifies CASSISVHEQFF.

The genes are TRBV4-1 and TRBJ1-1, with TRBD1 matching over 9 bases. The CDR3 sequence is 18 residues long. V shed 1 base, J shed 5 bases, and the junction held 14 bases outside the gene matches. CDR1 is MGHRA, CDR2 YSYEKL, per germline. This CDR3 reads CASSQADRGTGRGTEAFF. The CDR3 DNA is TGCGCCAGCAGCCAAGCAGATCGAGGGACAGGGCGGGGGACTGAAGCTTTCTTT.

In its sample, this clonotype was seen a few times. The chain has TRBV12-3 or TRBV12-4 and TRBJ2-1, with D possibly matching TRBD2 (6 bases). Deletions cut 7 bases from V and 3 bases from J, with 19 bases between. The CDR3 is made up of 16 amino acids. For the CDR3, the DNA is TGTGCCAGCATCCTGGGACGGGGACTGGACTACAATGAGCAGTTCTTC. This encodes CASILGRGLDYNEQFF.

The rearrangement uses TRBV7-9 and TRBJ2-7; possibly TRBD1 or TRBD2 for D (6 bases each). CDR1 and CDR2 (germline): SEHNR, FQNEAQ (reference sequence). CDR3 length equals 14 residues. Trimming left V 5 bases short and J 4 bases short, with 15 bases between. Here the CDR3 reads CASSPGARPYEQYF. The CDR3 DNA reads as TGTGCCAGCAGCCCGGGGGCTAGACCGTACGAGCAGTACTTC.

This clonotype was counted a few times. The rearrangement joins TRBV29-1 to TRBJ2-5, with D possibly TRBD2 on 5 matching bases. The germline gives CDR1 SQVTM, CDR2 ANQGSEA. The CDR3 length is 15 residues. The ends were cut back, 5 bases at V and 3 bases at J, with 19 bases in the middle. In nucleotides, the CDR3 is TGCAGCGTTACCCCCCGTTCGGGAAGGGAAGAGACCCAGTACTTC. Translated, it gives CSVTPRSGREETQYF.

The sample holds a few counts of this clonotype. This rearrangement joins TRBV19 to TRBJ2-7; D is undetermined. Germline V CDR1 and CDR2: LNHDA, SQIVND (reference sequence). The length of the CDR3 is 13 residues. Trimming stripped 3 bases from V and 6 bases from J, with 12 bases between. CDR3 amino acids: CASSMVSAGEQYF. As DNA, the CDR3 is TGTGCCAGTAGTATGGTATCAGCTGGCGAGCAGTACTTC.

Only a few counts were recorded for this clonotype. The chain has TRBV15 and TRBJ2-3; D ambiguous. Looked up from germline, CDR1 is LNHNV and CDR2 is YYDKDF (reference sequence). V was clipped by 0 bases and J by 0 bases, with 10 bases between them. The CDR3 sequence is 16 residues long. CDR3 protein: CATSRDRLGSTDTQYF. In nucleotides, the CDR3 is TGTGCCACCAGCAGAGACCGGCTAGGGAGCACAGATACGCAGTATTTT.

This clonotype was found a few times. V usage is TRBV6-2 or TRBV6-3 and J usage is TRBJ2-1, with D perhaps matching TRBD2 (5 bases). Trimming stripped 6 bases from V and 5 bases from J, with 20 bases between. There are 16 residues in the CDR3. The germline V gene encodes CDR1 MNHEY and CDR2 SVGEGT. CDR3 bases: TGTGCCAGCAGCCCCCAGGCACCGGGGTATCACAATGAGCAGTTCTTC. This sequence encodes CASSPQAPGYHNEQFF.

The chain combines TRBV20-1 with TRBJ2-1; 12 bases fit TRBD2. The CDR3 has 16 residues. Unmatched junction bases numbered 13, after V lost 3 bases and J lost 10 bases. Germline loops: CDR1 DFQATT, CDR2 SNEGSKA (reference sequence). Here the CDR3 reads CSASHPRLAGDDEQFF. CDR3 in DNA: TGCAGTGCTAGCCACCCTAGACTAGCGGGGGACGACGAGCAGTTCTTC.

This clonotype was picked up a small number of times. The rearrangement joins TRBV4-2 to TRBJ2-4; D is unclear. The germline gives CDR1 LGHNA, CDR2 YNFKEQ. Between the trimmed V and J ends, which lost 0 bases and 0 bases, there was a span of 15 bases. The CDR3 consists of 18 residues. The CDR3 DNA sequence: TGTGCCAGCAGCCAAGAGAGCCCCGACACCTTAGCCAAAAACATTCAGTACTTC. It is translated as CASSQESPDTLAKNIQYF.